This T cell receptor beta chain was captured in a study of blood T cell repertoires in COVID-19. Study information: Donors in the United States, Italy and Spain gave samples during acute or convalescent COVID-19. The analysed material was cDNA or gDNA that came from T cells, B-cell-depleted T cells, or PBMCs.

Those enrolled in Seattle joined during active infection and were followed longitudinally afterward. This CDR3 region has 16 residues. From germline, CDR1 is SGHRS and CDR2 YFSETQ. Trimming took 3 bases from V and 4 from J; bases not matched to a gene: 9. Under the authors' procedure: How many nucleated cells were present was estimated from reference gene primer amplification. Measured with immunoSEQ multiplex PCR; TCRdb has only the in-frame clones, and not every one. V and J calls and clone size are those listed in that table; D and trimming were worked out from the DNA. The data contain around 160,000 clones, around nine tenths of them singletons.

This TCR was sampled from a woman between 65 and 79 years old with COVID-19, enrolled during active disease. This sequence joins TRBV5-1 and TRBJ1-1, with 10 bases fitting TRBD1. The material sequenced was peripheral blood. CDR3 coding DNA: TGCGCCAGCAGCTGGACAGGGGGATCGGAGGGCACTGAAGCTTTCTTT. Encoded protein: CASSWTGGSEGTEAFF. Combining the CDR3 with reference TRBV5-1 and TRBJ1-1 gives the whole variable domain KAGVTQTPRYLIKTRGQQVTLSCSPISGHRSVSWYQQTPGQGLQFLFEYFSETQRNKGNFPGRFSGRQFSNSRSEMNVSTLELGDSALYLCASSWTGGSEGTEAFFGQGTRLTVV.